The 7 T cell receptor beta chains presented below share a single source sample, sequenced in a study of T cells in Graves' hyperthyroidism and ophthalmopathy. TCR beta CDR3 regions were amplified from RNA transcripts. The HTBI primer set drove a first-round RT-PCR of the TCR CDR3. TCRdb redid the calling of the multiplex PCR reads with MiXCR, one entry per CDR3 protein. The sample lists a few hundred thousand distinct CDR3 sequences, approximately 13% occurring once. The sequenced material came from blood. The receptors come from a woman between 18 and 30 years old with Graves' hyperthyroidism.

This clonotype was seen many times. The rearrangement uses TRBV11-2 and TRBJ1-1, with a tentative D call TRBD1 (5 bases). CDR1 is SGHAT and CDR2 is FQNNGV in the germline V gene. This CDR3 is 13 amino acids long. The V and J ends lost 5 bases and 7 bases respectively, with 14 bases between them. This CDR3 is CASSPRGGGEAFF. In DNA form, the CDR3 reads TGTGCCAGCAGCCCCCGCGGGGGGGGTGAAGCTTTCTTT.

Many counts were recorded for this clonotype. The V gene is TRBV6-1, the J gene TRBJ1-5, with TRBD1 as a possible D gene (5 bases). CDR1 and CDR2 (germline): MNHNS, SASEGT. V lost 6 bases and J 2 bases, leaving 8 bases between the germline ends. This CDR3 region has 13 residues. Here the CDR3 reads CASRTDGNQPQHF. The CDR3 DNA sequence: TGTGCCAGCAGGACAGATGGCAATCAGCCCCAGCATTTT.

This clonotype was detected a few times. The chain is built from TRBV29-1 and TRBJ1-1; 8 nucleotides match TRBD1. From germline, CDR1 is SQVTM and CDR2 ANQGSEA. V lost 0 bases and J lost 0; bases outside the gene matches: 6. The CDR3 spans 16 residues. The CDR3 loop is CSVEEHRGFMNTEAFF. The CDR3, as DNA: TGCAGCGTTGAAGAACACAGGGGGTTCATGAACACTGAAGCTTTCTTT.

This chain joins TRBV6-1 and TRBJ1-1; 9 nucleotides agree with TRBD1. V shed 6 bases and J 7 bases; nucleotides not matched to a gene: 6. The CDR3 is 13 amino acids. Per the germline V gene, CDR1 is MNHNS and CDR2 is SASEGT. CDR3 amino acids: CASRETGGFEAFF. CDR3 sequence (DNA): TGTGCCAGCAGAGAGACAGGGGGTTTTGAAGCTTTCTTT.

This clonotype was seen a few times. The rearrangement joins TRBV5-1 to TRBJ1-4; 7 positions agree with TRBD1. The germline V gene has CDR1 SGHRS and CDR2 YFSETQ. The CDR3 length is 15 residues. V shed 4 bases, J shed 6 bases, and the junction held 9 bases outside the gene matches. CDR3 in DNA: TGCGCCAGCAGCCTATTCGGGACAGAAGATGAAAAACTGTTTTTT. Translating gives CASSLFGTEDEKLFF.

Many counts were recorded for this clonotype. CDR3 coding DNA: TGTGCCAGCGGTATGGGTGGTGGGGGTCAAGAGACCCAGTACTTC. It translates to CASGMGGGGQETQYF. The V call is TRBV7-2, the J call TRBJ2-5; D tentatively reads TRBD1 or TRBD2 (5 bases each). CDR1 SGHTA and CDR2 FQGNSA come from the germline V gene. The ends were cut back, 8 bases at V and 2 bases at J, with 18 bases in the middle. This CDR3 region has 15 residues.

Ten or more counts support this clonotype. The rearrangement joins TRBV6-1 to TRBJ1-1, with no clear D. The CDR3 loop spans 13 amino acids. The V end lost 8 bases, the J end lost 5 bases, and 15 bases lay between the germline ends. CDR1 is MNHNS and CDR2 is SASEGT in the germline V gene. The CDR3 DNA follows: TGTGCCAGCGTCAAAAGTGCCGGGACTGAAGCTTTCTTT. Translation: CASVKSAGTEAFF.